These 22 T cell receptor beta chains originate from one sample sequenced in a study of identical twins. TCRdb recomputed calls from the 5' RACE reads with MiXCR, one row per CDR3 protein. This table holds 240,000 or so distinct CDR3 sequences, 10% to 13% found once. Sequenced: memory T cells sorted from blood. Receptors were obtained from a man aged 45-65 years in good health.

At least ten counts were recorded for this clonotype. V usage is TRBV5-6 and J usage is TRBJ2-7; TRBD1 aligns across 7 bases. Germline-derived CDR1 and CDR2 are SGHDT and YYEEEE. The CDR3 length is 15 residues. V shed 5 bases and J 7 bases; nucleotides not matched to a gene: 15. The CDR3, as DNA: TGTGCCAGCAGTTTCCTTATACAGGGGCAAAGGGAGCAGTACTTC. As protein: CASSFLIQGQREQYF.

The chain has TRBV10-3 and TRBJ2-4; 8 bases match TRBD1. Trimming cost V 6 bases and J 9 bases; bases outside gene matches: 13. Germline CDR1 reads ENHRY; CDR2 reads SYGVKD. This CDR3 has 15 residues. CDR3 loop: CAISPTGEPQSIQYF. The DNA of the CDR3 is TGTGCCATCAGCCCGACAGGGGAACCCCAAAGCATTCAGTACTTC.

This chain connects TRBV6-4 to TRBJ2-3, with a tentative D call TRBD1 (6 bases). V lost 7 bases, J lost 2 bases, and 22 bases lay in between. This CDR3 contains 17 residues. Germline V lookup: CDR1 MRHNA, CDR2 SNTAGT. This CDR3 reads CASTPLPRGSPTDTQYF. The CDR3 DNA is TGTGCCAGCACCCCGTTGCCCAGGGGAAGTCCCACAGATACGCAGTATTTT.

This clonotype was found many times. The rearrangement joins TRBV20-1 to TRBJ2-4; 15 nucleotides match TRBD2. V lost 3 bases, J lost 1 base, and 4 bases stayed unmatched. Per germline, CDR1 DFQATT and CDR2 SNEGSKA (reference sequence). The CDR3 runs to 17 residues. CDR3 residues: CSARGTSGRFAKNIQYF. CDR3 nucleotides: TGCAGTGCTAGGGGGACTAGCGGGAGGTTTGCCAAAAACATTCAGTACTTC.

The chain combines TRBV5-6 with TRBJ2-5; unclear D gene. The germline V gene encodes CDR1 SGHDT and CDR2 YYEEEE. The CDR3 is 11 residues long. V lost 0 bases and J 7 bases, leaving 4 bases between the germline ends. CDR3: CASSLGGTQYF. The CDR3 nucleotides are TGTGCCAGCAGCTTGGGTGGGACCCAGTACTTC. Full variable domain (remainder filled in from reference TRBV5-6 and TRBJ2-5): DAGVTQSPTHLIKTRGQQVTLRCSPKSGHDTVSWYQQALGQGPQFIFQYYEEEERQRGNFPDRFSGHQFPNYSSELNVNALLLGDSALYLCASSLGGTQYFGPGTRLLVL.

CDR3 in DNA: TGTGCCAGCAGTCCCTATGGGGAGAACTACGAGCAGTACTTC. Encoded protein: CASSPYGENYEQYF. The chain joins TRBV27 to TRBJ2-7, with D possibly matching TRBD2 (5 bases). Per the germline V gene, CDR1 is MNHEY and CDR2 is SMNVEV (reference sequence). Trimming removed 5 bases from V and 3 bases from J, with 14 bases in between. This CDR3 is 14 amino acids long.

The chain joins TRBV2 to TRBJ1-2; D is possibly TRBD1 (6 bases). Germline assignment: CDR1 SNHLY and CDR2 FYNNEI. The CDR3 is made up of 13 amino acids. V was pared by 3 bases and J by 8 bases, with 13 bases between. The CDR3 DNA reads TGTGCCAGCAGTGATCAGGGGTCGAGAGGCTACACCTTC. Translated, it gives CASSDQGSRGYTF.

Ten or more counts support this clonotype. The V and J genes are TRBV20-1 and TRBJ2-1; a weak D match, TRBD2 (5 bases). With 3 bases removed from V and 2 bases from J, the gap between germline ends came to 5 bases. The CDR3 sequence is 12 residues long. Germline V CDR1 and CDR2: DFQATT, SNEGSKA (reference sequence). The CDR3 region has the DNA TGCAGTGCTAGGCGGGCCTACAATGAGCAGTTCTTC. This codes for CSARRAYNEQFF.

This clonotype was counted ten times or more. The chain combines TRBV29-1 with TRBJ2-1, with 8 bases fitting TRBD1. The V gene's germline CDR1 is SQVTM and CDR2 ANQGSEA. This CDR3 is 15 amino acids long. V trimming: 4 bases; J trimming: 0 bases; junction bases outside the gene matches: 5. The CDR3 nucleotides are TGCAGCGTTGGAGGACAGGGTAACTCCTACAATGAGCAGTTCTTC. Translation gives CSVGGQGNSYNEQFF.

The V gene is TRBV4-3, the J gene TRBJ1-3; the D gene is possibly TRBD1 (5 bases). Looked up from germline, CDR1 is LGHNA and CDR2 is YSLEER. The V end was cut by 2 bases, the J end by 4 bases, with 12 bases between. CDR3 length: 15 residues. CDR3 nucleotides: TGCGCCAGCAGCCAAACCGGGGGGTTCGGAAACACCATATATTTT. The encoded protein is CASSQTGGFGNTIYF.

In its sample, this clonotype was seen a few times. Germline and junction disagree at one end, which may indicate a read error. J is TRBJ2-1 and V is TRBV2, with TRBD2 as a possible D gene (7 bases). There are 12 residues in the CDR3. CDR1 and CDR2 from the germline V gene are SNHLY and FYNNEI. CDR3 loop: CASSVEFGGQVF. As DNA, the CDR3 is TGTGCCAGCAGCGTTGAATTCGGGGGGCAGGTCTTC.

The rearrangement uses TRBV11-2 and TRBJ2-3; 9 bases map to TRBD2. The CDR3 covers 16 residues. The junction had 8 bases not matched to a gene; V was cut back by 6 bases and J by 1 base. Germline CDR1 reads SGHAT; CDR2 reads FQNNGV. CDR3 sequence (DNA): TGTGCCAGCAGTTCAGCCCGACTAGCGGGCACAGATACGCAGTATTTT. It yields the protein CASSSARLAGTDTQYF.

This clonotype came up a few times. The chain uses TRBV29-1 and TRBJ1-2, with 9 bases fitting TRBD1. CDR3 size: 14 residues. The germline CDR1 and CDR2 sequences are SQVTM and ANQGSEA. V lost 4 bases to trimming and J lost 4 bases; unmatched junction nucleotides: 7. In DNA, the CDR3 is TGCAGCGTTGTTGGACAGGGGAACGGCTATGGCTACACCTTC. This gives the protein CSVVGQGNGYGYTF. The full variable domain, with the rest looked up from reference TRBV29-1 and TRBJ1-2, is SAVISQKPSRDICQRGTSLTIQCQVDSQVTMMFWYRQQPGQSLTLIATANQGSEATYESGFVIDKFPISRPNLTFSTLTVSNMSPEDSSIYLCSVVGQGNGYGYTFGSGTRLTVV.

CDR3 protein: CASSLMGAYEQYF. The CDR3 DNA follows: TGTGCCAGCTCACTGATGGGCGCCTACGAGCAGTACTTC. This chain links TRBV18 with TRBJ2-7, with D unclear. Between the trimmed V and J ends, which lost 4 bases and 2 bases, there was a span of 9 bases. The CDR3 covers 13 residues. Germline CDR1 is KGHSH and CDR2 is LQKENI. Full variable domain (remainder filled in from reference TRBV18 and TRBJ2-7): NAGVMQNPRHLVRRRGQEARLRCSPMKGHSHVYWYRQLPEEGLKFMVYLQKENIIDESGMPKERFSAEFPKEGPSILRIQQVVRGDSAAYFCASSLMGAYEQYFGPGTRLTVT.

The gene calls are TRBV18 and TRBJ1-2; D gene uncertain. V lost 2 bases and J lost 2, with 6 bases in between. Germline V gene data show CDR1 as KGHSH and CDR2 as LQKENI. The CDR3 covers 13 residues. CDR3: CASSPFENYGYTF. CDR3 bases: TGTGCCAGCTCACCATTCGAGAACTATGGCTACACCTTC.

CDR3 DNA sequence: TGTGCCAGCAGTTACTCCGACAGGGGGCGATTTAGCAATCAGCCCCAGCATTTT. Protein product: CASSYSDRGRFSNQPQHF. The V and J genes are TRBV6-5 and TRBJ1-5; 10 bases match TRBD1. Germline V gene sequence: CDR1 MNHEY, CDR2 SVGAGI. The CDR3 extends over 18 amino acids. The J segment lost 0 bases and the V segment lost 0 bases, leaving 5 bases of the junction unmatched.

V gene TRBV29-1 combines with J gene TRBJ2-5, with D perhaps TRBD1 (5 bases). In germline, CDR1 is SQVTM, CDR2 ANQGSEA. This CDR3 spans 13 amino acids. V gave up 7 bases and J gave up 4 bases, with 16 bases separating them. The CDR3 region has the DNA TGCAGCGCCCAGGACACGGCTGGAGAGACCCAGTACTTC. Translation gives CSAQDTAGETQYF.

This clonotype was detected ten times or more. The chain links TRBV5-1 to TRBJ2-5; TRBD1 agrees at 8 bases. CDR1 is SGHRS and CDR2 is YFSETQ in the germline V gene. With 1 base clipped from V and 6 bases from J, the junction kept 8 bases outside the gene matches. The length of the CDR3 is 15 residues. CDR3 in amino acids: CASSLSGGLIQTQYF. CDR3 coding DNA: TGCGCCAGCAGCTTGTCAGGGGGCCTTATACAGACCCAGTACTTC.

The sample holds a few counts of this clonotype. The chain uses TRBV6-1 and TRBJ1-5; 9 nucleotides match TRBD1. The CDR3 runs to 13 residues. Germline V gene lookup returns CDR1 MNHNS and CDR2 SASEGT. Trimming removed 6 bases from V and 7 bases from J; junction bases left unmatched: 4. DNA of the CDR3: TGTGCCAGCAGACAGGGGGCAAGACAGCCCCAGCATTTT. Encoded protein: CASRQGARQPQHF.

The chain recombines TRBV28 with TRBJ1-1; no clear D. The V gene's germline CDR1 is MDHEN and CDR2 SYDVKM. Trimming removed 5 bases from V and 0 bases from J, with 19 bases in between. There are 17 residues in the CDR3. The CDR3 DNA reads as TGTGCCAGCAGTCTCATCGGCTGGGCAGTCATGAACACTGAAGCTTTCTTT. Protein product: CASSLIGWAVMNTEAFF.

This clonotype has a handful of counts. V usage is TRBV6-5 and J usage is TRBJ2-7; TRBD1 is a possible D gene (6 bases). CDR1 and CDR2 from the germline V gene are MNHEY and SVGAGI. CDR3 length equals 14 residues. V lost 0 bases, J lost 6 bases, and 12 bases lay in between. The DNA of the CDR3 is TGTGCCAGCAGTTACTCTTCAGGGGAAGGCGAGCAGTACTTC. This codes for CASSYSSGEGEQYF.

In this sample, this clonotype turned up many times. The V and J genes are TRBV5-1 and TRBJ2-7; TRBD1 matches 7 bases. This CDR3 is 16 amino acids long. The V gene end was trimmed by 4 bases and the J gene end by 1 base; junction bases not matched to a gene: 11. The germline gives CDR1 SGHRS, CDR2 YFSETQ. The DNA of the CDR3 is TGCGCCAGCAGCAGTATAGGGGGCGCCGGATCCTACGAGCAGTACTTC. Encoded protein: CASSSIGGAGSYEQYF.